This T cell receptor beta chain was sequenced for a study of shared clonotypes between healthy human individuals. About this clone: The target antigen is unknown.

This was a deep-level run. Sequenced by immunoSEQ multiplex PCR; TCRdb stores in-frame clones only, minus some. The data contain around 750,000 clones, about 74% of them seen just once; the ten biggest clones take up less than 2%. Overall study results and limits: Clonotype sharing across a few donors was observed for about 4.8% of naive CD4 clonotypes.

Sequencing used memory CD4+ T cells sorted from blood. Subset given: CD45RA-negative fraction. This TCR derives from a woman aged 30 to 39 in good health.

CDR3 nucleotides: TGCGCCAGCAGGCGCCGGGACAACTCCTACGAGCAGTACTTC. Protein product: CASRRRDNSYEQYF. The genes are TRBV5-1 and TRBJ2-7, with D perhaps TRBD1 (6 bases). Germline V lookup: CDR1 SGHRS, CDR2 YFSETQ. This CDR3 is 14 amino acids long. V lost 5 bases, J lost 0 bases, and 12 bases lay in between.